The 32 T cell receptor beta chains reported below all come from one sample, sequenced in a study of cytomegalovirus exposure and HLA in healthy donors (dated by TCRdb to 2017 to 2019). Libraries were prepared through the immunoSEQ multiplex PCR assay. A mixture of 60 forward primers for TCR Vbeta segments and 13 reverse primers for TCR Jbeta segments was used in the multiplex PCR. TCRdb stores this immuneACCESS table with in-frame sequences only. Part of the clones is absent; in the studies checked, under half of the shortfall reflects unresolved V genes, and no reason is known for the rest. This sample holds under 150,000 clones; roughly 78% were observed only once. The ten largest clones take up approximately 6% of the sample. Sample: PBMCs. The receptors were sampled from a woman aged 40 to 50 in good health and CMV-seronegative.

This rearrangement joins TRBV5-4 to TRBJ2-2, with TRBD2 matching 7 bases. J gave up 0 bases and V 3 bases, and 5 bases lay outside the gene matches. Looked up from germline, CDR1 is SGHNT and CDR2 is YYREEE (reference sequence). The CDR3 loop spans 16 amino acids. CDR3 amino acids: CASSSAGETNTGELFF. The CDR3 region has the DNA TGTGCCAGCAGCTCGGCGGGGGAAACGAACACCGGGGAGCTGTTTTTT.

V is TRBV28 and J is TRBJ2-7, with 15 bases identical to TRBD2. The CDR3 consists of 19 residues. V lost 4 bases and J lost 5; bases outside the gene matches: 15. The germline CDR1 and CDR2 sequences are MDHEN and SYDVKM. In DNA, the CDR3 is TGTGCCAGCAGTTACACCGGGACTAGCGGGAGGATGATTCCCCACGAGCAGTACTTC. Its protein product is CASSYTGTSGRMIPHEQYF.

The V gene is TRBV4-1, the J gene TRBJ2-7, with 7 bases aligning to TRBD1. With 0 bases clipped from V and 6 bases from J, the junction kept 2 bases outside the gene matches. Germline values: CDR1 MGHRA, CDR2 YSYEKL. This CDR3 spans 13 amino acids. CDR3 loop: CASSQEGQTEQYF. Written as DNA, the CDR3 is TGCGCCAGCAGCCAAGAGGGACAGACCGAGCAGTACTTC.

V usage is TRBV6-5 and J usage is TRBJ1-1; no clear D gene. CDR1 is MNHEY, CDR2 SVGAGI, per germline. V lost 7 bases and J 2 bases, leaving 11 bases between the germline ends. The CDR3 is made up of 13 amino acids. CDR3 sequence reads: CASNRGLNTEAFF. CDR3 bases: TGTGCCAGCAACCGAGGACTTAACACTGAAGCTTTCTTT.

In DNA, the CDR3 is TGTGCCAGTAGTCCGATGGGTAGCGGGAGGGCCCTAGAGACCCAGTACTTC. Protein sequence: CASSPMGSGRALETQYF. V usage is TRBV19 and J usage is TRBJ2-5; 11 bases map to TRBD2. The V gene's germline CDR1 is LNHDA and CDR2 SQIVND (reference sequence). This CDR3 has 17 amino acids. V lost 5 bases and J lost 4; bases outside the gene matches: 12.

Concerning this clone itself: Relative to the germline gene, one junction end is altered; a read error may explain this. The V gene is TRBV15, the J gene TRBJ2-7; 8 bases line up with TRBD1. This CDR3 has 13 amino acids. Germline assignment: CDR1 LNHNV and CDR2 YYDKDF (reference sequence). The CDR3 here is CATSTGGSYEQYF. The CDR3 nucleotides are TGTGCCACAAGCACAGGGGGTAGCTACGAGCAGTACTTC.

The chain links TRBV7-3 to TRBJ2-1; tentative D call: TRBD1 (6 bases). The CDR3 sequence is 14 residues long. Germline-derived CDR1 and CDR2 are SGHTA and FQGTGA. Trimming removed 3 bases at V and 9 bases at J, with 15 bases between. The CDR3 spells CASSLRLGTPEQFF. Here the CDR3 DNA reads TGTGCCAGCAGCTTGAGGCTAGGGACACCTGAGCAGTTCTTC. The full variable domain, its missing parts supplied by reference TRBV7-3 and TRBJ2-1, is GAGVSQTPSNKVTEKGKYVELRCDPISGHTALYWYRQSLGQGPEFLIYFQGTGAADDSGLPNDRFFAVRPEGSVSTLKIQRTERGDSAVYLCASSLRLGTPEQFFGPGTRLTVL.

This rearrangement joins TRBV7-2 to TRBJ1-5, with TRBD1 identical over 8 bases. This CDR3 contains 13 residues. CDR1 SGHTA and CDR2 FQGNSA come from the germline V gene. J was trimmed by 5 bases and V by 4 bases; bases with no gene match: 1. The CDR3 sequence is CASSYRGDQPQHF. The CDR3, as DNA: TGTGCCAGCAGCTACAGGGGGGATCAGCCCCAGCATTTT. The whole variable domain, remainder taken from reference TRBV7-2 and TRBJ1-5, is GAGVSQSPSNKVTEKGKDVELRCDPISGHTALYWYRQSLGQGLEFLIYFQGNSAPDKSGLPSDRFSAERTGGSVSTLTIQRTQQEDSAVYLCASSYRGDQPQHFGDGTRLSIL.

The chain recombines TRBV27 with TRBJ2-3, with 9 bases identical to TRBD2. This CDR3 spans 14 amino acids. Germline CDR1 is MNHEY and CDR2 is SMNVEV (reference sequence). Losses at the gene ends were 6 bases for V and 6 bases for J; bases not matched to a gene: 7. CDR3 coding DNA: TGTGCCAGCAGGTGGGGACTAGCATCGGATACGCAGTATTTT. As protein: CASRWGLASDTQYF.

CDR3 region: CASSQEGSGSMYEQYF. CDR3 sequence (DNA): TGCGCCAGCAGCCAAGAAGGTAGCGGGAGTATGTACGAGCAGTACTTC. This chain links TRBV4-3 with TRBJ2-7; TRBD2 agrees at 9 bases. The V gene's germline CDR1 is LGHNA and CDR2 YSLEER. The trim removed 0 bases at V and 4 bases at J, leaving 7 bases unmatched. The CDR3 is made up of 16 amino acids.

This clone has only a few counts. The rearrangement uses TRBV4-3 and TRBJ2-3; TRBD2 matches at 11 bases. The CDR3 spans 15 residues. The V and J ends lost 3 bases and 6 bases, in that order; junction bases with no gene match: 5. Germline V gene data show CDR1 as LGHNA and CDR2 as YSLEER. CDR3 residues: CASSQQLAGADTQYF. CDR3 nucleotides: TGCGCCAGCAGCCAGCAACTAGCGGGAGCTGATACGCAGTATTTT.

J is TRBJ1-1 and V is TRBV19; 9 nucleotides line up with TRBD1. CDR1 is LNHDA, CDR2 SQIVND, per germline (reference sequence). The CDR3 loop spans 15 amino acids. J lost 1 base, V lost 4 bases, and 4 bases had no gene match. In DNA, the CDR3 is TGTGCCAGTAGTACCCTGGGACAGGGGAACACTGAAGCTTTCTTT. This encodes CASSTLGQGNTEAFF.

Written as DNA, the CDR3 is TGTGCCAGCAGCTTGGGGGTGGTCGCAGGGCCCTATGGCTACACCTTC. Amino acids: CASSLGVVAGPYGYTF. J is TRBJ1-2 and V is TRBV5-4, with TRBD1 as a possible D gene (5 bases). The CDR3 has 16 residues. Trimming took 0 bases from V and 4 from J, leaving 16 bases between them. Per the germline V gene, CDR1 is SGHNT and CDR2 is YYREEE (reference sequence).

The table lists this clone with a count of one. CDR3 sequence: CASTGTGGLNEQFF. CDR3 nucleotide sequence: TGTGCCAGTACTGGGACAGGGGGCCTGAATGAGCAGTTCTTC. This chain uses TRBV19 with TRBJ2-1, with 12 bases that match TRBD1. With V trimmed by 7 bases and J by 7 bases, 5 bases remained unmatched. The CDR3 loop spans 14 amino acids. CDR1 is LNHDA, CDR2 SQIVND, per germline (reference sequence).

This sequence joins TRBV6-5 and TRBJ2-3; D not resolved. V was cut by 4 bases and J by 1 base, with 9 bases left in between. The CDR3 extends over 14 amino acids. CDR1 is MNHEY, CDR2 SVGAGI, per germline. The CDR3 protein is CASSWSVGTDTQYF. CDR3 bases: TGTGCCAGCAGTTGGAGTGTGGGCACAGATACGCAGTATTTT.

The rearrangement uses TRBV2 and TRBJ2-5; 8 bases fit TRBD2. There are 13 residues in the CDR3. CDR1 and CDR2 from the germline V gene are SNHLY and FYNNEI. V gave up 4 bases and J gave up 5 bases; unmatched junction bases: 3. CDR3 amino acids: CASSGSGAETQYF. The CDR3 bases are TGTGCCAGCAGTGGTAGCGGGGCGGAGACCCAGTACTTC.

This chain uses TRBV2 with TRBJ2-7; 7 nucleotides match TRBD1. Germline-derived CDR1 and CDR2 are SNHLY and FYNNEI. Trimming cost V 8 bases and J 3 bases; bases outside gene matches: 7. The CDR3 runs to 13 residues. CDR3 protein: CASGGQISYEQYF. In nucleotides, the CDR3 is TGTGCCAGCGGGGGACAGATAAGCTACGAGCAGTACTTC. The entire variable domain, with the rest obtained from reference TRBV2 and TRBJ2-7, is as follows: EPEVTQTPSHQVTQMGQEVILRCVPISNHLYFYWYRQILGQKVEFLVSFYNNEISEKSEIFDDQFSVERPDGSNFTLKIRSTKLEDSAMYFCASGGQISYEQYFGPGTRLTVT.

The chain uses TRBV25-1 and TRBJ2-1, with TRBD1 matching over 8 bases. Germline CDR1 and CDR2: MGHDK and SYGVNS. V lost 2 bases to trimming and J lost 5 bases; unmatched junction nucleotides: 8. The CDR3 covers 16 residues. The CDR3 loop reads CASSERTGTGHNEQFF. The CDR3 DNA reads TGTGCCAGCAGTGAAAGGACGGGGACAGGCCACAATGAGCAGTTCTTC.

The V gene is TRBV7-2, the J gene TRBJ2-5; D is possibly TRBD2 (6 bases). The J call is in doubt because the DNA end fits TRBJ2-7 better. The germline gives CDR1 SGHTA, CDR2 FQGNSA. The CDR3 extends over 14 amino acids. The CDR3 nucleotides are TGTGCCAGCAGCTTAGACCGGACTACCTACGAGCAGTACTTC. This encodes CASSLDRTTYEQYF.

The J gene is TRBJ1-6, the V gene TRBV28, with 7 bases that match TRBD1. From germline, CDR1 is MDHEN and CDR2 SYDVKM. The junction had 11 bases not matched to a gene; V was cut back by 6 bases and J by 12 bases. This CDR3 comprises 14 residues. CDR3 coding DNA: TGTGCCAGCAGGGGACAGTCATACCGCGGACCCCTCCACTTT. Translating it yields CASRGQSYRGPLHF.

The V and J genes are TRBV11-2 and TRBJ2-2; 8 bases map to TRBD1. Germline trimming cut 2 bases from V and 7 bases from J; bases unmatched to any gene: 6. The V gene's germline CDR1 is SGHAT and CDR2 FQNNGV. This CDR3 spans 15 amino acids. As DNA, the CDR3 is TGTGCCAGCAGCTTACGCAGGGGGCAGGGCGGGGAGCTGTTTTTT. It encodes CASSLRRGQGGELFF.

V gene TRBV4-2 combines with J gene TRBJ2-7; 7 bases map to TRBD2. Germline trimming cut 0 bases from V and 3 bases from J; bases unmatched to any gene: 5. Germline V gene sequence: CDR1 LGHNA, CDR2 YNFKEQ. The CDR3 length is 15 residues. Here the CDR3 DNA reads TGTGCCAGCAGCCAAGATCGGGGGGAGATCTACGAGCAGTACTTC. It yields the protein CASSQDRGEIYEQYF.

The V call is TRBV28, the J call TRBJ1-2, with 10 bases matching TRBD1. Germline CDR1 is MDHEN and CDR2 is SYDVKM. The CDR3 is 14 residues long. V shed 5 bases, J shed 2 bases, and the junction held 2 bases outside the gene matches. This CDR3 reads CASSQGQGNYGYTF. For the CDR3, the DNA is TGTGCCAGCAGTCAGGGACAGGGGAACTATGGCTACACCTTC.

V and J are TRBV18 and TRBJ2-7, with 10 bases identical to TRBD2. There are 14 residues in the CDR3. The junction had 4 bases not matched to a gene; V was cut back by 6 bases and J by 2 bases. Germline-derived CDR1 and CDR2 are KGHSH and LQKENI. The CDR3: CASSEREGPYEQYF. CDR3 in DNA: TGTGCCAGCTCGGAGCGGGAGGGACCCTACGAGCAGTACTTC.

This clone was observed a few times. This same CDR3 is encoded by further DNA sequences in the sample. CDR3: CASSLPLNTEAFF. The CDR3 DNA reads as TGTGCCAGCAGCCTACCTTTGAACACTGAAGCTTTCTTT. This rearrangement joins TRBV28 to TRBJ1-1, with D uncertain. V was clipped by 6 bases and J by 0 bases, with 8 bases between them. This CDR3 region has 13 residues. Per the germline V gene, CDR1 is MDHEN and CDR2 is SYDVKM. The whole variable domain, remainder taken from reference TRBV28 and TRBJ1-1, is DVKVTQSSRYLVKRTGEKVFLECVQDMDHENMFWYRQDPGLGLRLIYFSYDVKMKEKGDIPEGYSVSREKKERFSLILESASTNQTSMYLCASSLPLNTEAFFGQGTRLTVV.

V usage is TRBV10-1 and J usage is TRBJ2-1, with TRBD2 matching over 13 bases. Per the germline V gene, CDR1 is WNHNN and CDR2 is SYGVQD (reference sequence). CDR3 length equals 17 residues. The ends lost 2 bases at V and 5 bases at J; junction bases unmatched: 6. CDR3 loop: CASSETRTSGGNNEQFF. The CDR3, as DNA: TGCGCCAGCAGTGAGACCCGGACTAGCGGGGGAAACAATGAGCAGTTCTTC.

The count of this clone is one. The CDR3 here is CASSFGGESYEQYF. The CDR3 DNA sequence: TGCGCCAGCAGCTTCGGCGGGGAATCCTACGAGCAGTACTTC. The chain links TRBV5-1 to TRBJ2-7; tentatively, D is TRBD2 (6 bases). In germline, CDR1 is SGHRS, CDR2 YFSETQ. CDR3 length: 14 amino acids. Trimming removed 2 bases at V and 1 base at J, with 10 bases between.

This sequence joins TRBV5-1 and TRBJ2-3; tentatively, D is TRBD2 (5 bases). V lost 0 bases, J lost 2 bases, and 7 bases lay in between. Germline CDR1 SGHRS, CDR2 YFSETQ. The CDR3 runs to 14 residues. CDR3 coding DNA: TGCGCCAGCAGCTTGGTGGGAGTCACAGATACGCAGTATTTT. Residues: CASSLVGVTDTQYF. Filled out from reference TRBV5-1 and TRBJ2-3, the complete variable domain reads KAGVTQTPRYLIKTRGQQVTLSCSPISGHRSVSWYQQTPGQGLQFLFEYFSETQRNKGNFPGRFSGRQFSNSRSEMNVSTLELGDSALYLCASSLVGVTDTQYFGPGTRLTVL.

The genes are TRBV2 and TRBJ2-6, with D possibly being TRBD2 (5 bases). The CDR3 consists of 14 residues. The germline gives CDR1 SNHLY, CDR2 FYNNEI. V lost 7 bases, J lost 1 base, and 8 bases lay in between. CDR3 in DNA: TGTGCCAGCAAGGAGGAGTCTGGGGCCAACGTCCTGACTTTC. Protein sequence: CASKEESGANVLTF. Variable domain in full (rest from reference TRBV2 and TRBJ2-6): EPEVTQTPSHQVTQMGQEVILRCVPISNHLYFYWYRQILGQKVEFLVSFYNNEISEKSEIFDDQFSVERPDGSNFTLKIRSTKLEDSAMYFCASKEESGANVLTFGAGSRLTVL.

The chain carries TRBV7-9 and TRBJ2-2; the match to TRBD2 covers 8 bases. The ends lost 1 base at V and 5 bases at J; junction bases unmatched: 3. The germline V gene has CDR1 SEHNR and CDR2 FQNEAQ (reference sequence). CDR3 length: 15 residues. The CDR3: CASSLGGRITGELFF. As DNA, the CDR3 is TGTGCCAGCAGCTTAGGCGGGAGGATTACCGGGGAGCTGTTTTTT.

The chain is built from TRBV15 and TRBJ1-6; 7 nucleotides line up with TRBD1. Trimming removed 11 bases from V and 8 bases from J; junction bases left unmatched: 15. The CDR3 extends over 15 amino acids. Germline loops: CDR1 LNHNV, CDR2 YYDKDF (reference sequence). CDR3 coding DNA: TGTGCCGTCAGCTCGGGCAGGGGGATCGATTCACCCCTCCACTTT. Translation gives CAVSSGRGIDSPLHF.

This chain joins TRBV7-2 and TRBJ2-7; D perhaps matches TRBD1 (6 bases). Germline CDR1 is SGHTA and CDR2 is FQGNSA. Trimming shortened V by 1 base and J by 5 bases, and 15 bases separated the two germline ends. The CDR3 contains 15 residues. The CDR3, as DNA: TGTGCCAGCAGCTTAGTAACAGGGAAAGAGCACGAGCAGTACTTC. Residues: CASSLVTGKEHEQYF.